This T cell receptor beta chain was captured in a study of CD8+ T cells in alopecia areata. Investigators isolated RNA and reverse transcribed it into cDNA to act as the sequencing template. Assay used: immunoSEQ multiplex PCR; TCRdb lists only in-frame clones, some missing. The data show 100,000 to 130,000 clones, 45% to 60% seen once. Researchers gathered lesional scalp punch biopsies and peripheral blood from patients with alopecia areata. Sorted out of PBMCs were CD4+ T cells and CD8+ T cells. General study points: Among patients, TCR sharing was less clear than in mice, a difference possibly due in part to HLA diversity in the patient population.

V was clipped by 10 bases and J by 4 bases, with 22 bases between them. Germline V lookup: CDR1 MNHEY, CDR2 SMNVEV (reference sequence). The CDR3 runs 15 residues. With respect to this clone: Antigen: not known.

The source is a human donor with alopecia areata. J is TRBJ1-2 and V is TRBV27, with D perhaps TRBD1 (5 bases). Sequenced material: NKG2D-low CD8+ T cells sorted from blood. The CDR3 spells CATAKGRVQAYGYTF. For the CDR3, the DNA is TGTGCCACCGCCAAGGGTCGTGTACAGGCCTATGGCTACACCTTC.